This T cell receptor (beta chain) was documented in a study of blood T cell repertoires in COVID-19. Across the study: PBMCs, B-cell-depleted T cells, or T cells provided the cDNA or gDNA that made up the material.

Per the authors' pipeline: Reference gene primer amplification in the assay estimated nucleated cell counts. Sequencing was performed with immunoSEQ multiplex PCR; in TCRdb, only in-frame clones are kept and a portion is missing. For V, J and clone size, that table is used; D and trimming come from the DNA. The table lists some 410,000 clones, roughly 90% of them singletons. From germline, CDR1 is MDHEN and CDR2 SYDVKM. Trimming cost V 5 bases and J 4 bases, with 9 bases left between them. The CDR3 sequence is 12 residues long. Ages ranged from roughly 18 to 95 years, with residence in around 24 US areas.

The V call is TRBV28, the J call TRBJ2-7, with TRBD1 as a possible D gene (5 bases). The sample comprised PBMCs or T cells enriched from blood (not recorded which). This TCR was sampled from a woman in her 30s with acute COVID-19. The CDR3 protein is CASSRGSYEQYF. CDR3 in DNA: TGTGCCAGCAGTAGGGGCTCATACGAGCAGTACTTC.